These 14 T cell receptor beta chains originate from one sample sequenced in a study of T cells in localized non-small cell lung cancer. Assay used: immunoSEQ multiplex PCR; TCRdb lists only in-frame clones, some missing. The table lists roughly 270 clones, approximately 14% of them singletons. This material consisted of lung tumor tissue, taken before any cancer treatment. The source of these receptors is a male donor aged 60 or over with stage I lung adenocarcinoma.

This clone showed up just a few times. CDR3: CASSVEPVPLSEQYF. The CDR3 DNA reads TGTGCCAGCAGCGTAGAGCCAGTCCCCCTGAGCGAGCAGTACTTC. The V and J genes are TRBV9 and TRBJ2-7, with D hard to call. This CDR3 contains 15 residues. CDR1 is SGDLS and CDR2 is YYNGEE in the germline V gene. Trimming cost V 0 bases and J 6 bases, with 16 bases left between them. Drawing the rest from reference TRBV9 and TRBJ2-7, the complete variable domain is DSGVTQTPKHLITATGQRVTLRCSPRSGDLSVYWYQQSLDQGLQFLIQYYNGEERAKGNILERFSAQQFPDLHSELNLSSLELGDSALYFCASSVEPVPLSEQYFGPGTRLTVT.

The V and J genes are TRBV6-1 and TRBJ2-5, with TRBD1 identical over 8 bases. The CDR3 is 15 amino acids. Germline V gene lookup returns CDR1 MNHNS and CDR2 SASEGT. The V segment lost 1 base and the J segment 4 bases; nucleotides outside the gene matches: 5. The CDR3 DNA is TGTGCCAGCAGTGAAGGGCCCACAGGGGGAGAGACCCAGTACTTC. Its translation is CASSEGPTGGETQYF.

This chain joins TRBV18 and TRBJ2-1; D ambiguous. Trimming shortened V by 2 bases and J by 0 bases, and 8 bases separated the two germline ends. Germline values: CDR1 KGHSH, CDR2 LQKENI. The CDR3 loop spans 15 amino acids. CDR3 nucleotide sequence: TGTGCCAGCTCACCAGCCTTGTCCTCCTACAATGAGCAGTTCTTC. It specifies CASSPALSSYNEQFF.

The chain carries TRBV28 and TRBJ1-6; 8 bases are shared with TRBD1. CDR3 size: 13 residues. CDR1 is MDHEN, CDR2 SYDVKM, per germline. The J segment lost 10 bases and the V segment lost 6 bases, leaving 5 bases of the junction unmatched. The CDR3 bases are TGTGCCAGCAGGACAGGGGCCGGGTCACCCCTCCACTTT. Translated, it gives CASRTGAGSPLHF. The complete variable domain, with remaining parts taken from reference TRBV28 and TRBJ1-6, reads DVKVTQSSRYLVKRTGEKVFLECVQDMDHENMFWYRQDPGLGLRLIYFSYDVKMKEKGDIPEGYSVSREKKERFSLILESASTNQTSMYLCASRTGAGSPLHFGNGTRLTVT.

Only a few counts were recorded for this clone. This rearrangement joins TRBV9 to TRBJ1-3; tentatively, D is TRBD1 (6 bases). There are 14 residues in the CDR3. Germline V gene data show CDR1 as SGDLS and CDR2 as YYNGEE. Trimming took off 5 bases at V and 7 bases at J, with 16 bases between the two ends. The CDR3 spells CASSEIRGRNTIYF. The CDR3 DNA is TGTGCCAGCAGTGAGATCAGGGGACGTAACACCATATATTTT.

The chain has TRBV11-3 and TRBJ1-6; D gene uncertain. Trimming removed 3 bases at V and 6 bases at J, with 12 bases between. Germline lookup yields CDR1 SGHNT and CDR2 YENEEA. The CDR3 loop spans 15 amino acids. The CDR3 reads CASSFPWTTNSPLHF. In nucleotides, the CDR3 is TGTGCCAGCAGCTTTCCCTGGACCACTAATTCACCCCTCCACTTT.

The V gene is TRBV9, the J gene TRBJ2-5, with D maybe TRBD2 (5 bases). V lost 2 bases to trimming and J lost 4 bases, with 6 bases between them. This CDR3 has 12 residues. Germline V CDR1 and CDR2: SGDLS, YYNGEE. The CDR3 region is CASSVRGETQYF. As DNA, the CDR3 is TGTGCCAGCAGCGTCCGGGGAGAGACCCAGTACTTC.

This sequence joins TRBV6-8 and TRBJ1-5, with 8 bases matching TRBD1. With 3 bases clipped from V and 5 bases from J, the junction kept 9 bases outside the gene matches. The CDR3 loop spans 16 amino acids. Germline V gives CDR1 MNHGY, CDR2 SAAAGT. The CDR3 DNA is TGTGCCAGCAGTTATGCCGGGACAGGCGGGGATCAGCCCCAGCATTTT. Its translation is CASSYAGTGGDQPQHF.

The chain is built from TRBV18 and TRBJ1-2; 11 positions agree with TRBD1. The junction had 9 bases not matched to a gene; V was cut back by 3 bases and J by 3 bases. Germline values: CDR1 KGHSH, CDR2 LQKENI. This CDR3 contains 17 residues. The DNA for the CDR3 is TGTGCCAGCTCACCGAGGACAGGGGGCATTAACGACTATGGCTACACCTTC. Amino acid sequence: CASSPRTGGINDYGYTF.

This clone is deemed large. CDR3 protein: CASSLGTGAYSPLHF. The DNA for the CDR3 is TGTGCCAGCAGCCTAGGGACAGGGGCCTATTCACCCCTCCACTTT. V usage is TRBV11-3 and J usage is TRBJ1-6; 10 bases map to TRBD1. Per germline, CDR1 SGHNT and CDR2 YENEEA. This CDR3 is 15 amino acids long. J gave up 8 bases and V 5 bases, and 6 bases lay outside the gene matches.

This clone was recorded once. This sequence joins TRBV15 and TRBJ2-1, with 7 positions matching TRBD2. Per germline, CDR1 LNHNV and CDR2 YYDKDF (reference sequence). J was trimmed by 6 bases and V by 5 bases; bases with no gene match: 13. The CDR3 contains 16 residues. This chain's CDR3 is CATSRWGGRSGNEQFF. The CDR3 DNA reads as TGTGCCACCAGCCGGTGGGGCGGGAGATCGGGCAATGAGCAGTTCTTC.

This clone was counted between two and nine times. CDR3 loop: CASSLGGGLAGFPGIEQYF. The DNA for the CDR3 is TGTGCCAGCAGCTTAGGAGGGGGACTAGCGGGATTTCCGGGAATCGAGCAGTACTTC. The chain uses TRBV11-3 and TRBJ2-7, with 13 nucleotides matching TRBD2. After removal of 1 base from V and 6 bases from J, the junction contained 15 bases not matched to a gene. CDR1 SGHNT and CDR2 YENEEA come from the germline V gene. The CDR3 is made up of 19 amino acids.

The chain is built from TRBV25-1 and TRBJ1-4; D is ambiguous. Trimming removed 6 bases from V and 4 bases from J, with 12 bases in between. The CDR3 consists of 14 residues. Germline CDR1 MGHDK, CDR2 SYGVNS. Here the CDR3 DNA reads TGTGCCAGCAGCCCCCCCGTAGGTAATGAAAAACTGTTTTTT. Encoded protein: CASSPPVGNEKLFF.

This chain joins TRBV10-2 and TRBJ2-3; D is perhaps TRBD1 (6 bases). V was pared by 7 bases and J by 8 bases, with 16 bases between. The CDR3 loop spans 13 amino acids. CDR1 and CDR2 (germline): WSHSY, SAAADI. The CDR3 loop is CASTNDIQGTQYF. In nucleotides, the CDR3 is TGCGCCAGCACTAACGACATACAGGGTACGCAGTATTTT.